This TCR beta chain was documented in a study of blood T cell repertoires in COVID-19. Study overall: T cells, B-cell-depleted T cells, or PBMCs provided the cDNA or gDNA that served as material.

The CDR3 has 15 residues. V lost 5 bases and J lost 4; bases outside the gene matches: 10. Looked up from germline, CDR1 is LNHDA and CDR2 is SQIVND (reference sequence). Participant age was about 18 to 100 years, and participants resided in around 24 US areas. The table came from immunoSEQ multiplex PCR; TCRdb's copy has only in-frame clones and leaves some out. The table has roughly 360,000 clones, 70% to 90% seen once. The chain couples TRBV19 to TRBJ2-5; 7 bases match TRBD1. The TCR sequence derives from a man younger than 45 who had recovered from COVID-19. Sequenced sample: PBMCs or T cells enriched from blood (not recorded which). DNA for the CDR3: TGTGCCAGTAGTGGCCTTAGACAGGGCGGAGAGACCCAGTACTTC. Amino acids: CASSGLRQGGETQYF.